The 21 T cell receptor beta chains in this list originate from one sample, sequenced in a study of blood T cell repertoires in COVID-19. Clones were read by immunoSEQ multiplex PCR, and TCRdb kept only the in-frame ones, dropping some. Of 150,000 or so clones listed, under 85% were seen once; the top ten hold roughly 13%. Sequenced: peripheral blood. The receptors derive from a man between 70 and 80 years old who had recovered from COVID-19.

The V and J genes are TRBV11-2 and TRBJ2-7; D not resolved. The V end lost 2 bases, the J end lost 2 bases, and 7 bases lay between the germline ends. The CDR3 extends over 13 amino acids. Germline values: CDR1 SGHAT, CDR2 FQNNGV. Here the CDR3 reads CASSLTDTYEQYF. The CDR3, as DNA: TGTGCCAGCAGCTTAACAGACACCTACGAGCAGTACTTC. Based on the CDR3 plus reference TRBV11-2 and TRBJ2-7, the full variable domain is EAGVAQSPRYKIIEKRQSVAFWCNPISGHATLYWYQQILGQGPKLLIQFQNNGVVDDSQLPKDRFSAERLKGVDSTLKIQPAKLEDSAVYLCASSLTDTYEQYFGPGTRLTVT.

The V gene is TRBV7-8, the J gene TRBJ2-1; D is perhaps TRBD2 (5 bases). Germline V gene data show CDR1 as SGHVS and CDR2 as FQNEAQ. The CDR3 covers 11 residues. Between the trimmed V and J ends, which lost 5 bases and 12 bases, there was a span of 11 bases. The CDR3 reads CASSPRERQFF. The CDR3, as DNA: TGTGCCAGCAGCCCCCGGGAAAGGCAGTTCTTC.

This clone was seen once. V gene TRBV30 combines with J gene TRBJ1-1; D is perhaps TRBD1 (6 bases). Germline assignment: CDR1 GTSNPN and CDR2 SVGIG (reference sequence). The V end was cut by 3 bases, the J end by 2 bases, with 16 bases between. CDR3 size: 15 residues. The CDR3 here is CAWSAGGGLNTEAFF. CDR3 DNA: TGTGCCTGGAGCGCCGGCGGGGGGCTTAACACTGAAGCTTTCTTT.

This clone was observed a handful of times. CDR3 DNA sequence: TGTGCCAGCAAGCCTAGCGGGAACACCGGGGAGCTGTTTTTT. This translates into CASKPSGNTGELFF. This sequence joins TRBV7-9 and TRBJ2-2; 7 bases match TRBD2. The CDR3 covers 14 residues. V was clipped by 7 bases and J by 1 base; unmatched bases: 3. CDR1 is SEHNR and CDR2 is FQNEAQ in the germline V gene (reference sequence).

The chain uses TRBV18 and TRBJ2-7; perhaps TRBD1 as D (5 bases). V was pared by 3 bases and J by 2 bases, with 8 bases between. The CDR3 contains 13 residues. Germline CDR1 KGHSH, CDR2 LQKENI. The CDR3 sequence: CASSPQGPYEQYF. The CDR3 bases are TGTGCCAGCTCACCCCAGGGCCCCTACGAGCAGTACTTC.

This chain joins TRBV3-1 (or the pseudogene TRBV3-2) and TRBJ1-4, with TRBD1 matching 9 bases. There are 15 residues in the CDR3. Unmatched junction bases numbered 2, after V lost 0 bases and J lost 6 bases. The germline CDR1 and CDR2 sequences are LGHDT and YNNKEL (reference sequence). The CDR3 region has the DNA TGTGCCAGCAGCCAAGAAGGGACAGGGTATGAAAAACTGTTTTTT. Translation gives CASSQEGTGYEKLFF.

This chain connects TRBV5-6 to TRBJ2-2; 10 bases align to TRBD2. Trimming removed 0 bases from V and 1 base from J; junction bases left unmatched: 3. The CDR3 totals 17 residues. CDR1 is SGHDT, CDR2 YYEEEE, per germline. The chain's CDR3 is CASSLAPSGRNTGELFF. The CDR3 coding sequence is TGTGCCAGCAGCTTGGCCCCTAGCGGGAGGAACACCGGGGAGCTGTTTTTT.

The DNA for the CDR3 is TGTGCCAGCAGCAACCCGTTAGGGGGGAACACCGGGGAGCTGTTTTTT. Protein sequence: CASSNPLGGNTGELFF. The chain recombines TRBV9 with TRBJ2-2, with D possibly matching TRBD1 (6 bases). Germline CDR1 is SGDLS and CDR2 is YYNGEE. V shed 4 bases and J shed 1 base, with 14 bases lying between them. The CDR3 length is 16 residues.

This sequence joins TRBV7-2 and TRBJ2-4; 9 positions match TRBD1. Per germline, CDR1 SGHTA and CDR2 FQGNSA. The CDR3 contains 14 residues. The V and J ends lost 5 bases and 8 bases, in that order; junction bases with no gene match: 7. The CDR3, as DNA: TGTGCCAGCAGCCGGGACAGGGACTGGTACATTCAGTACTTC. It codes for CASSRDRDWYIQYF. Drawing the rest from reference TRBV7-2 and TRBJ2-4, the complete variable domain is GAGVSQSPSNKVTEKGKDVELRCDPISGHTALYWYRQSLGQGLEFLIYFQGNSAPDKSGLPSDRFSAERTGGSVSTLTIQRTQQEDSAVYLCASSRDRDWYIQYFGAGTRLSVL.

Comments on this clone: A junction boundary mismatches the germline segment, possibly from a read error. The rearrangement links TRBV24-1 to TRBJ2-2; no clear D. CDR3 length: 15 amino acids. Germline CDR1 reads KGHDR; CDR2 reads SFDVKD. CDR3 residues: CATSDTVTNSGELFF. The DNA for the CDR3 is TGTGCCACCAGTGACACCGTGACAAACAGCGGGGAGCTGTTTTTT.

This rearrangement joins TRBV5-4 to TRBJ2-1; 11 positions agree with TRBD2. CDR1 and CDR2 from the germline V gene are SGHNT and YYREEE (reference sequence). V shed 4 bases and J 4 bases; nucleotides not matched to a gene: 4. The CDR3 has 15 residues. CDR3 sequence: CASSVTSGIYNEQFF. For the CDR3, the DNA is TGTGCCAGCAGCGTGACTAGCGGGATTTACAATGAGCAGTTCTTC.

This chain connects TRBV6-5 to TRBJ1-5, with a tentative D call TRBD1 (5 bases). V dropped 0 bases and J dropped 5 bases, with 11 bases sitting between them. Germline V gene lookup returns CDR1 MNHEY and CDR2 SVGAGI. CDR3 length: 15 residues. The CDR3 DNA follows: TGTGCCAGCAGTTACTCGATGGGGGGGGATCAGCCCCAGCATTTT. As protein: CASSYSMGGDQPQHF.

The chain recombines TRBV9 with TRBJ2-2; maybe TRBD2 (5 bases). This CDR3 has 13 amino acids. Trimming pared 4 bases from V and 5 bases from J, leaving 9 bases between. Germline V gives CDR1 SGDLS, CDR2 YYNGEE. DNA for the CDR3: TGTGCCAGCAGCCCACGACTAACCGGGGAGCTGTTTTTT. Translated: CASSPRLTGELFF.

The CDR3 reads CASSGGTSGIEQYF. The DNA of the CDR3 is TGTGCCAGCAGCGGTGGGACTAGCGGGATCGAGCAGTACTTC. The chain employs TRBV28 and TRBJ2-7, with 13 positions matching TRBD2. V lost 6 bases to trimming and J lost 6 bases; unmatched junction nucleotides: 5. CDR1 and CDR2 from the germline V gene are MDHEN and SYDVKM. The CDR3 runs 14 residues.

The rearrangement links TRBV11-2 to TRBJ2-5, with 9 bases lining up with TRBD1. The germline V gene has CDR1 SGHAT and CDR2 FQNNGV. V gave up 5 bases and J gave up 1 base; unmatched junction bases: 2. The CDR3 is 14 amino acids. DNA for the CDR3: TGTGCCAGCAGCCGACAGGGGGGCCAAGAGACCCAGTACTTC. It specifies CASSRQGGQETQYF.

Only a few counts were recorded for this clone. V gene TRBV19 combines with J gene TRBJ2-5; 10 bases are shared with TRBD1. CDR3 length equals 14 residues. Germline CDR1 LNHDA, CDR2 SQIVND (reference sequence). J lost 5 bases, V lost 6 bases, and 6 bases had no gene match. In DNA form, the CDR3 reads TGTGCCAGTAGCCAAGACAGGGGGCAGGAGACCCAGTACTTC. It specifies CASSQDRGQETQYF. The complete variable domain, with remaining parts taken from reference TRBV19 and TRBJ2-5, reads DGGITQSPKYLFRKEGQNVTLSCEQNLNHDAMYWYRQDPGQGLRLIYYSQIVNDFQKGDIAEGYSVSREKKESFPLTVTSAQKNPTAFYLCASSQDRGQETQYFGPGTRLLVL.

The chain couples TRBV7-2 to TRBJ2-7; 7 nucleotides align to TRBD1. The CDR3 sequence is 14 residues long. Losses at the gene ends were 3 bases for V and 2 bases for J; bases not matched to a gene: 4. Per germline, CDR1 SGHTA and CDR2 FQGNSA. The CDR3 DNA follows: TGTGCCAGCAGCTTGGGACAGAGAGCCTACGAGCAGTACTTC. This gives the protein CASSLGQRAYEQYF. Supplemented by reference TRBV7-2 and TRBJ2-7, the full variable domain reads GAGVSQSPSNKVTEKGKDVELRCDPISGHTALYWYRQSLGQGLEFLIYFQGNSAPDKSGLPSDRFSAERTGGSVSTLTIQRTQQEDSAVYLCASSLGQRAYEQYFGPGTRLTVT.

Only one count was recorded for this clone. The chain uses TRBV6-1 and TRBJ1-3; no firm D call. Germline lookup yields CDR1 MNHNS and CDR2 SASEGT. Trimming removed 0 bases from V and 7 bases from J, with 16 bases in between. There are 16 residues in the CDR3. The CDR3 nucleotides read TGTGCCAGCAGTGAAGCGAGCCCTACTATCCATAACACCATATATTTT. Protein product: CASSEASPTIHNTIYF.

The chain is built from TRBV29-1 and TRBJ2-7, with no clear D. V gave up 4 bases and J gave up 1 base, with 11 bases separating them. In germline, CDR1 is SQVTM, CDR2 ANQGSEA. The CDR3 runs 13 residues. The CDR3 spells CSVGRTASYEQYF. For the CDR3, the DNA is TGCAGCGTTGGCCGCACTGCATCCTACGAGCAGTACTTC.

The chain has TRBV5-4 and TRBJ2-4; TRBD1 matches 9 bases. The CDR3 is made up of 14 amino acids. With 5 bases clipped from V and 6 bases from J, the junction kept 6 bases outside the gene matches. Germline V lookup: CDR1 SGHNT, CDR2 YYREEE (reference sequence). For the CDR3, the DNA is TGTGCCAGCAGGAAGACAGGGGGAGGAAACATTCAGTACTTC. Translating gives CASRKTGGGNIQYF. Filled out from reference TRBV5-4 and TRBJ2-4, the complete variable domain reads ETGVTQSPTHLIKTRGQQVTLRCSSQSGHNTVSWYQQALGQGPQFIFQYYREEENGRGNFPPRFSGLQFPNYSSELNVNALELDDSALYLCASRKTGGGNIQYFGAGTRLSVL.

This chain uses TRBV7-6 with TRBJ2-3; a weak D match, TRBD2 (6 bases). The V end was cut by 1 base, the J end by 3 bases, with 23 bases between. Germline CDR1 and CDR2: SGHVS and FNYEAQ. The length of the CDR3 is 19 residues. CDR3 sequence (DNA): TGTGCCAGCAGCTTAGGTCCTTACCATCGGAGGGTTGGTACAGATACGCAGTATTTT. It codes for CASSLGPYHRRVGTDTQYF.